Below, 5 T cell receptor beta chains from the same sample are listed, as sequenced in a study of shared clonotypes between healthy human individuals. CD8 cells regarded as naive lacked CD45RO, were positively chosen for CCR7, and omitted terminally differentiated effector memory CD45RA+ cells. Clones were read by immunoSEQ multiplex PCR, and TCRdb kept only the in-frame ones, dropping some. Of around 560,000 clones in the sample, roughly 96% were seen once. Sequencing input: naive CD8+ T cells sorted from blood. These receptors were obtained from a woman aged 25 to 45 in good health.

The chain is built from TRBV19 and TRBJ1-4; possibly TRBD1 for D (6 bases). This CDR3 region has 14 residues. With 3 bases removed from V and 5 bases from J, the gap between germline ends came to 10 bases. Germline V gene data show CDR1 as LNHDA and CDR2 as SQIVND (reference sequence). The CDR3 loop is CASSIEQGNEKLFF. In nucleotides, the CDR3 is TGTGCCAGTAGTATTGAACAGGGAAATGAAAAACTGTTTTTT.

The chain carries TRBV6-5 and TRBJ2-3; either TRBD1 or TRBD2 may fit D (5 bases each). From germline, CDR1 is MNHEY and CDR2 SVGAGI. V was clipped by 5 bases and J by 4 bases, with 16 bases between them. The CDR3 length is 15 residues. The CDR3 DNA follows: TGTGCCAGCAGTCCCCGGGACCCACTGGCAGATACGCAGTATTTT. Translated: CASSPRDPLADTQYF.

V gene TRBV27 combines with J gene TRBJ1-2; D is unresolved. V gave up 6 bases and J gave up 2 bases, with 7 bases separating them. The CDR3 is 12 residues long. The germline V gene encodes CDR1 MNHEY and CDR2 SMNVEV (reference sequence). CDR3 coding DNA: TGTGCCAGCAGCGCCTTGAACTATGGCTACACCTTC. Protein sequence: CASSALNYGYTF.

The chain uses TRBV29-1 and TRBJ2-5; possible D gene TRBD2, 6 bases. Germline values: CDR1 SQVTM, CDR2 ANQGSEA. Deletions cut 3 bases from V and 11 bases from J, with 13 bases between. The CDR3 runs to 11 residues. This CDR3 is CSVDLGGEQYF. CDR3 in DNA: TGCAGCGTTGATCTCGGCGGGGAGCAGTACTTC.

The chain employs TRBV29-1 and TRBJ2-2; TRBD2 agrees at 8 bases. V dropped 3 bases and J dropped 0; count of bases not matched to a gene: 3. CDR1 SQVTM and CDR2 ANQGSEA come from the germline V gene. CDR3 length: 15 amino acids. Written as DNA, the CDR3 is TGCAGCGTTGACAGCGGGGGCGCGAACACCGGGGAGCTGTTTTTT. Protein sequence: CSVDSGGANTGELFF.